The entry that follows covers one T cell receptor (beta chain) sequence. Its antigen is currently unknown. Looked up from germline, CDR1 is LNHDA and CDR2 is SQIVND (reference sequence). Germline trimming cut 4 bases from V and 7 bases from J; bases unmatched to any gene: 7. CDR3 length: 15 amino acids. The data belong to a study of Ad26.COV2.S vaccination and SARS-CoV-2 variants. In the study overall: The trial was COV1001 and the donor's arm was Ad26.COV2.S. Ad26.COV2.S given intramuscularly, once or twice 56 days apart.

Here immunoSEQ multiplex PCR was the method, and the copy in TCRdb shows in-frame clones only, minus some. Of 410,000 or so clones listed, 80% to 95% are singletons. Study-level points and caveats: Individuals receiving vaccine had higher spike-specific TCR breadth than placebo recipients did.

Treatment given: 19 received Ad26.COV2.S at low or high dose, single or two shots; several received placebo; per-sample allocation not given. Collection of the samples took place on day 63 after the first injection of vaccine or placebo. The chain has TRBV19 and TRBJ2-1; TRBD2 matches 10 bases. The sequencing here drew on peripheral blood, taken in a trial of Ad26.COV2.S vaccine versus placebo. The TCR sequence derives from a person aged 18-65 years who received the Ad26.COV2.S COVID-19 vaccine or a placebo. CDR3 in DNA: TGTGCCAGTAGTACCGGGACTAGCGTGGATAATGAGCAGTTCTTC. As protein: CASSTGTSVDNEQFF.